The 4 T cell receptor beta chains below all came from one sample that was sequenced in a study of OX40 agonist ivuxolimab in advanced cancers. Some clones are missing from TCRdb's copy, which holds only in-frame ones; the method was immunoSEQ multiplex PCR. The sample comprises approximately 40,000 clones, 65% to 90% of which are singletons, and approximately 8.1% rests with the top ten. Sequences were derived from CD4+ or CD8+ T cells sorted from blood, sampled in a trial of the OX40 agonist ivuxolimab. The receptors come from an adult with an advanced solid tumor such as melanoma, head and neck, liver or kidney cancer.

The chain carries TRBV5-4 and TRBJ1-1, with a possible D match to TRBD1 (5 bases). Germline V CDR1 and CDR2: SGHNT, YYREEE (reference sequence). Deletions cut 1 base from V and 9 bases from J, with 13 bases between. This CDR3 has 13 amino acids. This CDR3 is CASSLKGSEKAFF. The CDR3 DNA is TGTGCCAGCAGCTTGAAGGGGTCGGAGAAAGCTTTCTTT.

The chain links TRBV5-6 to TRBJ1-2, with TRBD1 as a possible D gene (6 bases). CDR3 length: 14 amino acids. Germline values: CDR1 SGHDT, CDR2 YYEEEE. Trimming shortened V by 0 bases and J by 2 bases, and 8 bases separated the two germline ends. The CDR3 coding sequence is TGTGCCAGCAGCTTGGAGGACAGAAACTATGGCTACACCTTC. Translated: CASSLEDRNYGYTF.

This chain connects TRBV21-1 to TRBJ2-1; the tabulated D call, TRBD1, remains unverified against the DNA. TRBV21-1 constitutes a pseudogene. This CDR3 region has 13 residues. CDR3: CARRFTGGSEQFF. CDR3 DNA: TGTGCCAGACGTTTTACAGGGGGCAGTGAGCAGTTCTTC.

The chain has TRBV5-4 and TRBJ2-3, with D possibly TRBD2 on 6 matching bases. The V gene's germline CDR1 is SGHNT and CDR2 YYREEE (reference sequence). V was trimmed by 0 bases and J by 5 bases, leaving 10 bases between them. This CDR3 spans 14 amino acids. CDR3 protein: CASSLGLGEDTQYF. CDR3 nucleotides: TGTGCCAGCAGCTTGGGACTAGGGGAAGATACGCAGTATTTT. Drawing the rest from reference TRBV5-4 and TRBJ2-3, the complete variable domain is ETGVTQSPTHLIKTRGQQVTLRCSSQSGHNTVSWYQQALGQGPQFIFQYYREEENGRGNFPPRFSGLQFPNYSSELNVNALELDDSALYLCASSLGLGEDTQYFGPGTRLTVL.